This TCR beta chain emerged from a study of beta chain features in type 1 diabetes. Study conclusions and caveats: Type 1 diabetes patients had VDJ junctions that carried fewer insertions and more deletions. The study found moderately but significantly shorter TCRB CDR3s in all four CD4+ subsets of Type 1 diabetes patients.

Concerning this clone: Its antigen remains unknown.

Using CD45RO/CCR7/CD25/CD127/CD95/CD27, CD4+ naive, central memory, regulatory and stem cell-like memory cells were sorted. Once sorted, every population was more than 95% pure. Since all of the isolated RNA was reverse transcribed, expressed TCRB transcripts were what got sequenced. Clones were read by immunoSEQ multiplex PCR, and TCRdb kept only the in-frame ones, dropping some. The sample lists some 350,000 clones; less than 15% were seen once. Sequencing was carried out using naive CD4+ T cells from blood. The clonotype was recovered from a woman younger than 30 with type 1 diabetes.

The CDR3 nucleotides read TGCAGCGTAGATGTAGCGGGAGTAGATGAGCAGTTCTTC. It yields the protein CSVDVAGVDEQFF. The chain is built from TRBV29-1 and TRBJ2-1; TRBD2 agrees at 9 bases. This CDR3 is built from 13 residues. Trimming at V came to 6 bases and at J to 8 bases, leaving 8 bases not matched to a gene. CDR1 and CDR2 from the germline V gene are SQVTM and ANQGSEA.